This TCR beta chain was recorded in a study of blood T cell repertoires in COVID-19 (dated by TCRdb to 2018 to 2021). With respect to the entire study: Samples covering the acute and convalescent phases of COVID-19 were provided by collaborators in the United States, Italy and Spain. Subjects who had been exposed to COVID-19, were actively infected with it, or had recovered from it provided the deeply sampled blood TCRbeta repertoires that made up the dataset. The prospective study material was composed of cDNA or gDNA derived from T cells, B-cell-depleted T cells, or PBMCs. The repertoires were released in a freely available public database intended as a resource for research on the immune response to SARS-CoV-2. The samples were drawn from two sources: the first 160 participants of the ongoing ImmuneRACE study, and some 1,300 subjects contributed by 6 global collaborators. HLA class I and class II types, where available, came from metadata supplied by the sample provider rather than from assay-based typing. The sample metadata nearly always contained a de-identified subject ID, COVID-19 status, age in years and sex.

General study outcomes and caveats: The quantity of clinical and demographic metadata differed by source and by participant and was supplied without curation.

TCRbeta CDR3 regions were amplified from genomic DNA by means of the immunoSEQ Assay, a bias-controlled multiplex PCR. In the paper's pipeline: Within the assay, amplification of reference gene primers was used to estimate how many nucleated cells each sample contained. To quantify the absolute abundance of each unique TCRbeta CDR3 rearrangement, sequence reads were collapsed and filtered. For each sample, productive Simpson clonality was calculated by taking the square root of Simpson's diversity index across productive rearrangements. This is the immuneACCESS table as TCRdb keeps it, with only in-frame sequences that have V and J called. A part of the clones is gone; compared with another copy, unresolved V genes explain less than half, and the rest is unexplained. V and J calls and clone size are given by that table; D and trimming were obtained from the DNA. This sample comprises around 120,000 clones, around 89% of them detected only once. Approximately 1.5% of the sample is held by the ten biggest clonotypes.

Whole blood was collected in K2EDTA tubes by collaborating institutions according to the institutions' own protocols. For TCRbeta analysis, collaborators shipped samples as frozen whole blood, isolated PBMCs, or DNA extracted from either of those sample types. From its cysteine to its phenylalanine, the CDR3 spans 16 amino acids. CDR3 DNA is the only sequence kept; it has 48 bases, read in frame from the first base. The germline V gene (reference sequence) gives CDR1 as SEHNR and CDR2 as FQNEAQ. After removal of 1 base from V and 4 bases from J, the junction retains 7 bases not matched to a gene. This clone was found once. Its recognized antigen is unknown. Per-base qualities were not stored, and no clone one base away is much larger.

What was sequenced was peripheral blood. The chain employs TRBV7-9 and TRBJ2-3, with 8 junctional bases fitting TRBD1. The TCR sequence derives from a human donor in a cohort sampled during active COVID-19. The CDR3 reads as follows: CASSLVRQGAADTQYF. The nucleotide sequence is TGTGCCAGCAGCTTAGTTCGGCAGGGGGCGGCAGATACGCAGTATTTT. Joined to the reference TRBV7-9 and TRBJ2-3 proteins, this CDR3 gives the full variable domain: DTGVSQNPRHKITKRGQNVTFRCDPISEHNRLYWYRQTLGQGPEFLTYFQNEAQLEKSRLLSDRFSAERPKGSFSTLEIQRTEQGDSAMYLCASSLVRQGAADTQYFGPGTRLTVL.